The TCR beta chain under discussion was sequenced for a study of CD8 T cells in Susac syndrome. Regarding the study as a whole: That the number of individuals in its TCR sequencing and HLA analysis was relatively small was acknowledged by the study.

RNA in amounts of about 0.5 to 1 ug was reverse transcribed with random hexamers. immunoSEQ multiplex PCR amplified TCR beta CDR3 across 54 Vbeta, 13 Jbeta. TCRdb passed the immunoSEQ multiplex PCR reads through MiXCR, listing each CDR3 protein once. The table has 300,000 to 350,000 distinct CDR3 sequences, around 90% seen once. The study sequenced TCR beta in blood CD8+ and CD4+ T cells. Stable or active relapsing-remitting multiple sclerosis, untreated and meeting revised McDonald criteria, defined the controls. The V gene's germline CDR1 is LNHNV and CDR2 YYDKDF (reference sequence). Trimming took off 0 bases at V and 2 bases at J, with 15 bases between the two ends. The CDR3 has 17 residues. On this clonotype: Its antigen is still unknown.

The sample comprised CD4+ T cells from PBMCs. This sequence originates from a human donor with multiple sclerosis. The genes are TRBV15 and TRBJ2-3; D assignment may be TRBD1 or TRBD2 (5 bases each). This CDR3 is CATSRDTHRGLTDTQYF. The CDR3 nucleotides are TGTGCCACCAGCAGAGACACCCATCGGGGCCTCACAGATACGCAGTATTTT.